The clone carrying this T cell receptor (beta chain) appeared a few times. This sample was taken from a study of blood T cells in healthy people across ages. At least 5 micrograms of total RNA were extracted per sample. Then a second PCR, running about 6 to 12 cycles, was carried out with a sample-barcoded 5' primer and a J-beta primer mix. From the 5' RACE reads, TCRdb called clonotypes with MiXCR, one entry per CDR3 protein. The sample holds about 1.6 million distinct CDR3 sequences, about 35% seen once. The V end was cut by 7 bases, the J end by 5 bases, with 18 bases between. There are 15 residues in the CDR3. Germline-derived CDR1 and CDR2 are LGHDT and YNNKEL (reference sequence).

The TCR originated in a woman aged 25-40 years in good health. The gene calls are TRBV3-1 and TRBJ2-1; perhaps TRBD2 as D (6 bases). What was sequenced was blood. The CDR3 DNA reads TGTGCCAGCACCTGGGGCGGGACTCCAAACAATGAGCAGTTCTTC. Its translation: CASTWGGTPNNEQFF.